This T cell receptor (beta chain) was captured in a study of blood T cell repertoires in COVID-19. Study-wide context: Material from acute and convalescent COVID-19 was sourced from the United States, Italy and Spain. T cells, B-cell-depleted T cells, or PBMCs provided the cDNA or gDNA that served as material.

Trimming took off 6 bases at V and 3 bases at J, with 3 bases between the two ends. The CDR3 has 12 residues. Original data processing: For nucleated cells, counts were estimated from reference gene primer amplification. Generated by immunoSEQ multiplex PCR, the TCRdb table keeps only in-frame clones and is missing some. V, J and clone size reflect that table, while D and trimming were determined from the DNA. The sample records just under 90,000 clones, 72% being singletons. Sequenced: peripheral blood. The chain couples TRBV12-3 or TRBV12-4 to TRBJ2-6, with no clear D. The receptor's source is an elderly woman with acute or convalescent COVID-19. The CDR3 sequence: CASSGGANVLTF. The CDR3 DNA sequence: TGTGCCAGCAGCGGTGGGGCCAACGTCCTGACTTTC.